A selection of T cell receptor beta chains follows, all from one sample in a study of shared T cell receptors in the human thymus. Measured with immunoSEQ multiplex PCR; TCRdb has only the in-frame clones, and not every one. Of some 760,000 clones in the sample, roughly 88% were seen once. The same data also contributed to another study, on human thymus T cells.

The sequenced sample consisted of thymocytes. Source of these receptors: a girl under three years old with a congenital heart defect. Both conserved end residues are part of each CDR3. D genes are given only for firm matches. Clone size appears in some rows only: once, few, many, or a class for an expanded clone.

v_gene	j_gene	abundance	d_gene	CDR3nt	CDR3aa
TRBV7-2	TRBJ1-5	NA	NA	TGTGCCAGCAGCTTAACCCAAGGACAGTCTAGCAATCAGCCCCAGCATTTT	CASSLTQGQSSNQPQHF
TRBV18	TRBJ2-7	NA	NA	TGTGCCAGCTCACCAACGGGATACGAGCAGTACTTC	CASSPTGYEQYF
TRBV28	TRBJ1-6	NA	TRBD1	TGTGCCAGCAGCCCGGACAGGGGCAATTCACCCCTCCACTTT	CASSPDRGNSPLHF
TRBV28	TRBJ1-5	NA	NA	TGTGCCAGCATACCCCAGATTCACAGGGTGTGGCAGCCCCAGCATTTT	CASIPQIHRVWQPQHF
TRBV7-2	TRBJ1-1	NA	NA	TGTGCCAGCAGCTTACGACTGGGGACTCTGAACACTGAAGCTTTCTTT	CASSLRLGTLNTEAFF
TRBV11-2	TRBJ1-5	once	TRBD1	TGTGCCAGCACCCGGGACAGGGTACACTATAGCAATCAGCCCCAGCATTTT	CASTRDRVHYSNQPQHF
TRBV7-2	TRBJ1-5	NA	NA	TGTGCCAGCAGCTTGGGGGGAGGCAATCAGCCCCAGCATTTT	CASSLGGGNQPQHF
TRBV7-2	TRBJ1-2	NA	TRBD1	TGTGCCAGCAGCCGAGGACAGGGATTCTATGGCTACACCTTC	CASSRGQGFYGYTF
TRBV9	TRBJ1-1	NA	TRBD1	TGTGCCAGCAGCCTACGAGAGGGGACAGCGAACACTGAAGCTTTCTTT	CASSLREGTANTEAFF
TRBV7-9	TRBJ1-2	few	TRBD1	TGTGCCAGCAGCTTAGCGGACAGGGGGCCTTATGGCTACACCTTC	CASSLADRGPYGYTF
TRBV10-3	TRBJ2-1	NA	TRBD1	TGTGCCATCAGTGGACAGGGTAGAGGTTACCACAATGAGCAGTTCTTC	CAISGQGRGYHNEQFF
TRBV28	TRBJ1-1	NA	NA	TGTGCCAGCAGTTTGACAATCCACAGGGTTGCTGAAGCTTTCTTT	CASSLTIHRVAEAFF
TRBV13	TRBJ2-7	NA	NA	TGTGCCAGCAGCTTAGTGCAAACAGGGCCAGCCTCCTACGAGCAGTACTTC	CASSLVQTGPASYEQYF
TRBV6-6	TRBJ1-4	NA	NA	TGTGCCAGCAGCCAACCTACAGGGTACAGAGGTGAAAAACTGTTTTTT	CASSQPTGYRGEKLFF
TRBV18	TRBJ1-1	NA	TRBD1	TGTGCCAGCTCACCTTCGGGACAGGGCGGGTTTGGGAACACTGAAGCTTTCTTT	CASSPSGQGGFGNTEAFF
TRBV11-2	TRBJ2-3	NA	NA	TGTGCCAGCAGCCCGGGGTGGGACACAGATACGCAGTATTTT	CASSPGWDTDTQYF
TRBV12-5	TRBJ2-1	NA	NA	TGTGCTAGTGGTTTACAGTCTGCATGTGAGCAGTTCTTC	CASGLQSACEQFF
TRBV30	TRBJ1-4	NA	TRBD1	TGTGCCTGGAGTGGAACAGGGGGCCAGGGAAAACTGTTTTTT	CAWSGTGGQGKLFF
TRBV6-5	TRBJ2-1	few	TRBD2	TGTGCCAGCAGTTACGTCGGGTTAGCGGGAGGCAATGAGCAGTTCTTC	CASSYVGLAGGNEQFF
TRBV18	TRBJ1-6	once	NA	TGTGCCAGCTCACCAGTCGTCTCCATCTCCTATAATTCCCCCCTCCACTTT	CASSPVVSISYNSPLHF
TRBV19	TRBJ1-5	NA	NA	TGTGCCAGTAGTATCCCACGGGGTCTCCAGCCCCAGCATTTT	CASSIPRGLQPQHF
TRBV30	TRBJ1-2	NA	NA	TGTGCCTGGAGGCGGGACCGAGCAAGCGGGGGCTACACCTTC	CAWRRDRASGGYTF
TRBV19	TRBJ1-4	few	TRBD1	TGTGCCAGTAGTCCCCCCGGGACAGGGGGCGGGTTTGATGAAAAACTGTTTTTT	CASSPPGTGGGFDEKLFF
TRBV5-6	TRBJ2-5	few	TRBD1	TGTGCCAGCAGCTCAGGGGGCACGGCGGGAGAGACCCAGTACTTC	CASSSGGTAGETQYF
TRBV5-1	TRBJ1-2	NA	TRBD1	TGCGCCAGCAGCTTGGGGCGGGACAGGGCTAACTATGGCTACACCTTC	CASSLGRDRANYGYTF
TRBV30	TRBJ2-3	few	NA	TGTGCCTGGAGTGTACTTCAGGGCGGAGAGACAGATACGCAGTATTTT	CAWSVLQGGETDTQYF
TRBV5-6	TRBJ2-3	few	NA	TGTGCCAGCAGCCCACGAACAGGGTCATGGACAGATACGCAGTATTTT	CASSPRTGSWTDTQYF
TRBV10-1	TRBJ1-3	NA	NA	TGCGCCAGCAGTGGACAGAGCTCTGGAAACACCATATATTTT	CASSGQSSGNTIYF
TRBV19	TRBJ1-4	few	TRBD1	TGTGCCAGTAGGGTACAGGGGAATGAAAAACTGTTTTTT	CASRVQGNEKLFF
TRBV9	TRBJ2-1	NA	NA	TGTGCCAGCAGCGTAGGGGGGGACAATGAGCAGTTCTTC	CASSVGGDNEQFF
TRBV10-2	TRBJ1-5	NA	NA	TGCGCCACCCAAGGGGAATTACTAAATCAGCCCCAGCATTTT	CATQGELLNQPQHF
TRBV5-1	TRBJ1-2	NA	TRBD1	TGCGCCAGCAGCCCCCGGGACAGCTCGATCTATGGCTACACCTTC	CASSPRDSSIYGYTF
TRBV5-1	TRBJ2-7	NA	TRBD2	TGCGCCAGCACCCCCAACTCGGACAGGGTGGGTAGCGGGGGGGCCGGGATTCACGAGCAGTACTTC	CASTPNSDRVGSGGAGIHEQYF
TRBV7-9	TRBJ1-2	once	NA	TGTGCCAGCTCATGGGGAGAGTATGGCTACACCTTC	CASSWGEYGYTF
TRBV11-3	TRBJ2-7	NA	NA	TGTGCCAGCAGCTTAGTCGGGGATCACGAGCAGTACTTC	CASSLVGDHEQYF